The 10 T cell receptor beta chains presented below share a single source sample, sequenced in a study of T cell responses to AZD1222 COVID-19 vaccine. Assay used: immunoSEQ multiplex PCR; TCRdb lists only in-frame clones, some missing. Here the sample spans about 170,000 clones, 80% to 90% being singletons. The starting material was peripheral blood, obtained on day 0 of AZD1222 vaccination. These receptor sequences come from an adult in good health.

The chain has TRBV5-6 and TRBJ2-1, with 7 bases matching TRBD1. The CDR3 totals 16 residues. Germline loops: CDR1 SGHDT, CDR2 YYEEEE. The junction had 3 bases not matched to a gene; V was cut back by 0 bases and J by 0 bases. CDR3 amino acids: CASSLVGTASYNEQFF. Here the CDR3 DNA reads TGTGCCAGCAGCTTGGTTGGGACAGCCTCCTACAATGAGCAGTTCTTC.

The chain uses TRBV6-5 and TRBJ2-1; D is undetermined. Per the germline V gene, CDR1 is MNHEY and CDR2 is SVGAGI. The CDR3 is made up of 14 amino acids. Trimming left V 2 bases short and J 1 base short, with 6 bases between. CDR3 amino acids: CASSYSQSYNEQFF. The CDR3, as DNA: TGTGCCAGCAGTTACAGCCAGTCCTACAATGAGCAGTTCTTC.

The chain combines TRBV7-3 with TRBJ2-3; TRBD1 agrees at 7 bases. V gave up 5 bases and J gave up 0 bases; unmatched junction bases: 8. This CDR3 has 16 amino acids. The germline gives CDR1 SGHTA, CDR2 FQGTGA. CDR3 in amino acids: CASSGLGQPSTDTQYF. The CDR3 bases are TGTGCCAGCAGCGGCTTGGGACAGCCTAGCACAGATACGCAGTATTTT.

This chain joins TRBV21-1 and TRBJ2-7; the table calls TRBD2, which could not be checked here. TRBV21-1 is listed as a pseudogene. The CDR3 sequence is 13 residues long. The CDR3 spells CASWEGETYEQYV. In DNA form, the CDR3 reads TGTGCCAGTTGGGAGGGGGAAACCTACGAGCAGTACGTC.

The chain joins TRBV28 to TRBJ1-2; TRBD1 aligns across 7 bases. Germline CDR1 and CDR2: MDHEN and SYDVKM. V shed 6 bases, J shed 6 bases, and the junction held 7 bases outside the gene matches. The CDR3 runs to 13 residues. This chain's CDR3 is CASRTTGRDGYTF. The CDR3 nucleotides are TGTGCCAGCAGAACGACAGGGCGGGATGGCTACACCTTC.

J is TRBJ2-5 and V is TRBV7-3, with unresolved D. This CDR3 is built from 13 residues. Germline CDR1 SGHTA, CDR2 FQGTGA. Trimming cost V 0 bases and J 5 bases, with 7 bases left between them. The CDR3, as DNA: TGTGCCAGCAGCTTAACGTTTATGGAGACCCAGTACTTC. This codes for CASSLTFMETQYF.

The table lists this clone with a count of one. The genes are TRBV6-2 or TRBV6-3 and TRBJ2-7, with D unclear. V lost 2 bases and J lost 0, with 5 bases in between. The CDR3 is 13 amino acids. CDR1 and CDR2 from the germline V gene are MNHEY and SVGEGT. In DNA form, the CDR3 reads TGTGCCAGCAGTTACGACAACTCCTACGAGCAGTACTTC. This translates into CASSYDNSYEQYF.

The J gene is TRBJ2-2, the V gene TRBV6-4, with a possible D match to TRBD1 (5 bases). Per germline, CDR1 MRHNA and CDR2 SNTAGT. This CDR3 has 14 residues. Trimming took 7 bases from V and 1 from J, leaving 10 bases between them. The CDR3 here is CASKTDRNTGELFF. CDR3 coding DNA: TGTGCCAGCAAGACAGATCGGAACACCGGGGAGCTGTTTTTT.

This chain connects TRBV19 to TRBJ1-1; unclear D gene. The V and J ends lost 6 bases and 1 base respectively, with 15 bases between them. CDR1 is LNHDA and CDR2 is SQIVND in the germline V gene (reference sequence). There are 15 residues in the CDR3. CDR3 nucleotide sequence: TGTGCCAGTAGCCCCGTGGCTAGGGAGAACACTGAAGCTTTCTTT. Encoded protein: CASSPVARENTEAFF.

V gene TRBV3-1 (or the pseudogene TRBV3-2) combines with J gene TRBJ2-1; D is undetermined. Germline CDR1 LGHDT, CDR2 YNNKEL (reference sequence). There are 13 residues in the CDR3. The V gene lost 4 bases and the J gene lost 8 bases, with 12 bases spanning the gap. DNA of the CDR3: TGTGCCAGCAGCCTACTGATTGGGGATGAGCAGTTCTTC. Translated: CASSLLIGDEQFF.